These 18 T cell receptor beta chains share one sample of origin, sequenced in a study of early T cells in non-severe SARS-CoV-2 infection. TCRdb recomputed calls from the 5' RACE reads with MiXCR, one row per CDR3 protein. In the table there are more than 95,000 distinct CDR3 sequences, 14% to 15% of which are singletons. The material sequenced was whole blood. The receptors come from an adult who was a healthcare worker with PCR-confirmed SARS-CoV-2 infection or an uninfected control (not recorded which).

This clonotype was counted between two and nine times. The V call is TRBV12-3 or TRBV12-4, the J call TRBJ2-3; D gene uncertain. The CDR3 loop spans 14 amino acids. Trimming removed 3 bases at V and 1 base at J, with 8 bases between. This chain's CDR3 is CASSFPGRTDTQYF. CDR3 DNA: TGTGCCAGCAGTTTCCCGGGCCGCACAGATACGCAGTATTTT.

This chain uses TRBV7-3 with TRBJ1-1, with TRBD1 as a possible D gene (6 bases). V shed 6 bases and J shed 0 bases, with 17 bases lying between them. Germline V CDR1 and CDR2: SGHTA, FQGTGA. The CDR3 is 16 amino acids. The CDR3 here is CASSVGAEIMNTEAFF. CDR3 DNA: TGTGCCAGCAGTGTGGGGGCAGAAATCATGAACACTGAAGCTTTCTTT.

The V gene is TRBV20-1, the J gene TRBJ1-1; maybe TRBD1 (6 bases). V was shortened by 6 bases and J by 3 bases, with 17 bases between the two germline ends. Germline V gene lookup returns CDR1 DFQATT and CDR2 SNEGSKA (reference sequence). The CDR3 is made up of 14 amino acids. The DNA of the CDR3 is TGCAGTGCCCCGAGGGGGATCCAAGACACTGAAGCTTTCTTT. Translation gives CSAPRGIQDTEAFF.

This clonotype was observed a few times. This chain links TRBV11-2 with TRBJ2-2, with 10 nucleotides matching TRBD1. The CDR3 totals 13 residues. Germline V gene lookup returns CDR1 SGHAT and CDR2 FQNNGV. The CDR3 is CATGTGVTGELFF. The DNA for the CDR3 is TGTGCTACCGGGACAGGGGTCACCGGGGAGCTGTTTTTT.

This clonotype was seen many times. The rearrangement joins TRBV12-3 or TRBV12-4 to TRBJ2-1, with D maybe TRBD1 (5 bases). The CDR3 sequence is 12 residues long. V lost 5 bases and J lost 6, with 8 bases in between. The CDR3 nucleotides read TGTGCCAGCAGTCCGACAGCCAATGAGCAGTTCTTC. This gives the protein CASSPTANEQFF.

V usage is TRBV3-1 and J usage is TRBJ1-1; D perhaps matches TRBD1 (5 bases). Germline V gene lookup returns CDR1 LGHDT and CDR2 YNNKEL (reference sequence). V lost 3 bases and J lost 0, with 8 bases in between. This CDR3 spans 14 amino acids. The CDR3: CASSHRDVNTEAFF. The DNA for the CDR3 is TGTGCCAGCAGCCATAGGGACGTGAACACTGAAGCTTTCTTT. Using reference TRBV3-1 and TRBJ1-1 for the parts outside the CDR3, the full variable domain is DTAVSQTPKYLVTQMGNDKSIKCEQNLGHDTMYWYKQDSKKFLKIMFSYNNKELIINETVPNRFSPKSPDKAHLNLHINSLELGDSAVYFCASSHRDVNTEAFFGQGTRLTVV.

This chain joins TRBV20-1 and TRBJ1-5; D gene ambiguous. The germline V gene encodes CDR1 DFQATT and CDR2 SNEGSKA (reference sequence). Trimming stripped 6 bases from V and 3 bases from J, with 15 bases between. CDR3 length equals 14 residues. Here the CDR3 reads CSARTLGPNQPQHF. The CDR3 coding sequence is TGCAGTGCACGCACACTTGGACCCAATCAGCCCCAGCATTTT.

Only a few counts were recorded for this clonotype. The rearrangement links TRBV20-1 to TRBJ2-1; D not certain. This CDR3 region has 13 residues. Germline CDR1 is DFQATT and CDR2 is SNEGSKA (reference sequence). V shed 3 bases and J shed 8 bases, with 14 bases lying between them. The CDR3 protein is CSASLLRRHEQFF. For the CDR3, the DNA is TGCAGTGCTAGTCTCCTCCGGCGGCATGAGCAGTTCTTC.

This clonotype has only a few counts. J is TRBJ1-4 and V is TRBV29-1; TRBD1 matches at 7 bases. Unmatched junction bases numbered 19, after V lost 7 bases and J lost 11 bases. Germline CDR1 and CDR2: SQVTM and ANQGSEA. The CDR3 is 15 residues long. The chain's CDR3 is CSGKGSGQESGKLFF. CDR3 sequence (DNA): TGCAGCGGGAAAGGCTCCGGACAGGAGAGTGGGAAACTGTTTTTT.

Only a few counts were recorded for this clonotype. V and J are TRBV5-1 and TRBJ2-2, with unresolved D. Germline values: CDR1 SGHRS, CDR2 YFSETQ. There are 14 residues in the CDR3. V lost 7 bases and J 4 bases, leaving 14 bases between the germline ends. CDR3 sequence (DNA): TGCGCCAGCGAGGAAGTTCACGGCACCGGGGAGCTGTTTTTT. Its translation: CASEEVHGTGELFF.

This clonotype came up a few times. V and J are TRBV7-2 and TRBJ2-7; unclear D gene. The CDR3 is 16 residues long. In germline, CDR1 is SGHTA, CDR2 FQGNSA. Trimming stripped 1 base from V and 0 bases from J, with 13 bases between. CDR3 sequence reads: CASSLVGVPPSYEQYF. DNA of the CDR3: TGTGCCAGCAGCTTAGTTGGCGTCCCCCCCTCCTACGAGCAGTACTTC.

The chain couples TRBV7-3 to TRBJ1-1; 7 bases match TRBD1. In germline, CDR1 is SGHTA, CDR2 FQGTGA. This CDR3 has 15 residues. With 5 bases clipped from V and 4 bases from J, the junction kept 10 bases outside the gene matches. This CDR3 reads CASSAQGWSITEAFF. CDR3 DNA sequence: TGTGCCAGCAGCGCACAGGGGTGGAGTATCACTGAAGCTTTCTTT.

V is TRBV7-9 and J is TRBJ1-1; D uncertain. With 2 bases removed from V and 11 bases from J, the gap between germline ends came to 15 bases. Germline CDR1 SEHNR, CDR2 FQNEAQ (reference sequence). The CDR3 is 13 amino acids. CDR3 amino acids: CASSLSTSGEAFF. The DNA for the CDR3 is TGTGCCAGCAGCTTATCGACCAGCGGAGAGGCTTTCTTT.

This clonotype has just a few counts. The chain recombines TRBV6-1 with TRBJ1-1; D not resolved. The ends were cut back, 6 bases at V and 0 bases at J, with 11 bases in the middle. CDR1 is MNHNS, CDR2 SASEGT, per germline. There are 14 residues in the CDR3. Here the CDR3 reads CASREPGMNTEAFF. For the CDR3, the DNA is TGTGCCAGCAGAGAGCCGGGGATGAACACTGAAGCTTTCTTT.

This clonotype was detected many times. The J gene is TRBJ1-2, the V gene TRBV6-5, with TRBD1 as a possible D gene (5 bases). Deletions cut 7 bases from V and 0 bases from J, with 12 bases between. The CDR3 is made up of 14 amino acids. Germline V gives CDR1 MNHEY, CDR2 SVGAGI. The CDR3, as DNA: TGTGCCAGCACCCGGGACTCAGCTAACTATGGCTACACCTTC. This encodes CASTRDSANYGYTF.

The gene calls are TRBV7-3 and TRBJ2-3; 11 bases are a match to TRBD2. J gave up 5 bases and V 7 bases, and 2 bases lay outside the gene matches. This CDR3 comprises 13 residues. Germline V lookup: CDR1 SGHTA, CDR2 FQGTGA. The CDR3 protein is CASIGLAGDTQYF. CDR3 DNA: TGTGCCAGCATCGGACTAGCGGGAGATACGCAGTATTTT.

This clonotype has more than one count but fewer than ten. CDR3 coding DNA: TGTGCCAGCATCCTCCTCAGTGGCGGTGAAGCTTTCTTT. This encodes CASILLSGGEAFF. The genes are TRBV12-3 or TRBV12-4 and TRBJ1-1; unclear D gene. The CDR3 sequence is 13 residues long. V lost 7 bases to trimming and J lost 7 bases, with 16 bases between them.

This clonotype was picked up many times. The chain employs TRBV6-1 and TRBJ1-2; 10 bases fit TRBD1. Germline CDR1 is MNHNS and CDR2 is SASEGT. The CDR3 loop spans 16 amino acids. Unmatched junction bases numbered 8, after V lost 6 bases and J lost 1 base. CDR3 nucleotide sequence: TGTGCCAGCAGCCGAGAGGGACAGGGGATTAACTATGGCTACACCTTC. Residues: CASSREGQGINYGYTF.